The 3 T cell receptor beta chains reported below all come from one sample, sequenced in a study of OX40 agonist ivuxolimab in advanced cancers. Libraries were prepared by immunoSEQ multiplex PCR; TCRdb keeps only in-frame clonotypes and omits some of them. Of 65,000 to 80,000 clones listed, 90% to 95% are singletons. The sample consisted of CD4+ or CD8+ T cells sorted from blood, taken in a trial of the OX40 agonist ivuxolimab. The receptors here all came from an adult with an advanced solid tumor such as melanoma, head and neck, liver or kidney cancer.

The rearrangement links TRBV5-1 to TRBJ1-6; maybe TRBD1 (5 bases). The CDR3 has 15 amino acids. Germline values: CDR1 SGHRS, CDR2 YFSETQ. The V and J ends lost 1 base and 3 bases respectively, with 8 bases between them. The CDR3: CASSLPDNYNSPLHF. CDR3 bases: TGCGCCAGCAGCTTGCCGGACAACTATAATTCACCCCTCCACTTT. Complete variable domain (other parts from reference TRBV5-1 and TRBJ1-6): KAGVTQTPRYLIKTRGQQVTLSCSPISGHRSVSWYQQTPGQGLQFLFEYFSETQRNKGNFPGRFSGRQFSNSRSEMNVSTLELGDSALYLCASSLPDNYNSPLHFGNGTRLTVT.

The rearrangement uses TRBV7-9 and TRBJ2-1; 15 nucleotides match TRBD2. CDR3 length: 15 residues. The V gene's germline CDR1 is SEHNR and CDR2 FQNEAQ (reference sequence). V lost 4 bases to trimming and J lost 7 bases; unmatched junction nucleotides: 2. CDR3 amino acids: CASSSGTSGGNEQFF. For the CDR3, the DNA is TGTGCCAGCAGCTCGGGGACTAGCGGGGGGAATGAGCAGTTCTTC. Combining the CDR3 with reference TRBV7-9 and TRBJ2-1 gives the whole variable domain DTGVSQNPRHKITKRGQNVTFRCDPISEHNRLYWYRQTLGQGPEFLTYFQNEAQLEKSRLLSDRFSAERPKGSFSTLEIQRTEQGDSAMYLCASSSGTSGGNEQFFGPGTRLTVL.

The rearrangement joins TRBV4-1 to TRBJ1-4, with 9 bases lining up with TRBD1. CDR1 is MGHRA and CDR2 is YSYEKL in the germline V gene. V dropped 0 bases and J dropped 7; count of bases not matched to a gene: 6. The CDR3 has 16 amino acids. The CDR3 bases are TGCGCCAGCAGCCAAGATGGGACAGGGCGGGGTGAAAAACTGTTTTTT. As protein: CASSQDGTGRGEKLFF.